The text below deals with one T cell receptor beta chain. The sample belongs to a study of shared clonotypes between healthy human individuals. Study as a whole: CD4 naive cells filled three plates per donor, CD4 memory three, CD8 naive two and CD8 memory one.

The CDR3 has 16 amino acids. Trimming took 2 bases from V and 4 from J, leaving 15 bases between them. The germline gives CDR1 SGHRS, CDR2 YFSETQ. Only in-frame clones appear in the TCRdb table, and some are missing; sequencing was by immunoSEQ multiplex PCR. The data contain around 2.5 million clones, roughly 93% of them singletons. The chain employs TRBV5-1 and TRBJ2-2; D not resolved. The clonotype comes from a man between 18 and 35 years old in good health. Some clones in this sample may be carry-over from other donors' samples. Sequences were obtained from naive CD4+ T cells from PBMCs. Described subset: CD45RA+ positively selected. The CDR3 DNA follows: TGCGCCAGCAGCTTTTGGGCTGGTAGAGGCACCGGGGAGCTGTTTTTT. As protein: CASSFWAGRGTGELFF.